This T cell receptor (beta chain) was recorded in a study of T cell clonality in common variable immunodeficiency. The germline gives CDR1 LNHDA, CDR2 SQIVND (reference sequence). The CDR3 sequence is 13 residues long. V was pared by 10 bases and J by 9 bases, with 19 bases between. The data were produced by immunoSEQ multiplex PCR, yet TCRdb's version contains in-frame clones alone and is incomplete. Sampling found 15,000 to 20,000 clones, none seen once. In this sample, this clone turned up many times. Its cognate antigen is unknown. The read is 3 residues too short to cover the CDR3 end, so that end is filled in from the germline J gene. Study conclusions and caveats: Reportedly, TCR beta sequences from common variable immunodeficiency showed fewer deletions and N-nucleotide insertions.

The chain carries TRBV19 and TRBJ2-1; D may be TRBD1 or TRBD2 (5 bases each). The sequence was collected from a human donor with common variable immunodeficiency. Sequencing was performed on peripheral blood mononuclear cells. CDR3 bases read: TGTGCCACAAAACGGGAACAGGCAAGTGAG. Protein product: CATKREQASE. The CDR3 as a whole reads CATKREQASEQFF.